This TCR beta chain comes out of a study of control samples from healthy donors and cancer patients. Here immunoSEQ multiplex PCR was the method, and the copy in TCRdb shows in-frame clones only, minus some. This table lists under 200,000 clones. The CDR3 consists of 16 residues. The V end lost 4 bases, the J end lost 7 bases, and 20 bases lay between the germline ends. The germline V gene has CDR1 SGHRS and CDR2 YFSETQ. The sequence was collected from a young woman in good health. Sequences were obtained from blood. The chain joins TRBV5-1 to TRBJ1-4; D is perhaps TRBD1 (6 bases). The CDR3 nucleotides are TGCGCCAGCAGCCTGGGATCCAGCACAGGGAGTGAAAAACTGTTTTTT. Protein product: CASSLGSSTGSEKLFF.